These 30 T cell receptor beta chains came from one sample sequenced in a study of blood T cell repertoires in COVID-19. The repertoire was sequenced with immunoSEQ multiplex PCR; TCRdb's copy has only in-frame clones and lacks some. This table holds approximately 210,000 clones, more than 75% found once. The material sequenced was peripheral blood. Receptors were obtained from a human donor in a cohort sampled during active COVID-19.

The chain is built from TRBV19 and TRBJ2-6; 7 positions agree with TRBD2. Germline lookup yields CDR1 LNHDA and CDR2 SQIVND (reference sequence). With 3 bases clipped from V and 7 bases from J, the junction kept 3 bases outside the gene matches. This CDR3 contains 14 residues. The CDR3 bases are TGTGCCAGTAGTATTGGCGGGAGAGCCAACGTCCTGACTTTC. The encoded protein is CASSIGGRANVLTF. Combining the CDR3 with reference TRBV19 and TRBJ2-6 gives the whole variable domain DGGITQSPKYLFRKEGQNVTLSCEQNLNHDAMYWYRQDPGQGLRLIYYSQIVNDFQKGDIAEGYSVSREKKESFPLTVTSAQKNPTAFYLCASSIGGRANVLTFGAGSRLTVL.

This chain uses TRBV27 with TRBJ1-6; D is unresolved. Germline V gene sequence: CDR1 MNHEY, CDR2 SMNVEV (reference sequence). This CDR3 region has 16 residues. The V end was cut by 0 bases, the J end by 6 bases, with 12 bases between. DNA of the CDR3: TGTGCCAGCAGTTTATCGATTACCTTGGCTAATTCACCCCTCCACTTT. It specifies CASSLSITLANSPLHF.

The V call is TRBV5-1, the J call TRBJ2-6; possibly TRBD2 for D (5 bases). The V and J ends lost 5 bases and 0 bases respectively, with 12 bases between them. This CDR3 comprises 16 residues. Germline lookup yields CDR1 SGHRS and CDR2 YFSETQ. CDR3 sequence: CASRRGGDSGANVLTF. The CDR3 DNA sequence: TGCGCCAGCAGGCGCGGAGGCGACTCTGGGGCCAACGTCCTGACTTTC. Based on the CDR3 plus reference TRBV5-1 and TRBJ2-6, the full variable domain is KAGVTQTPRYLIKTRGQQVTLSCSPISGHRSVSWYQQTPGQGLQFLFEYFSETQRNKGNFPGRFSGRQFSNSRSEMNVSTLELGDSALYLCASRRGGDSGANVLTFGAGSRLTVL.

The gene calls are TRBV3-1 (or the pseudogene TRBV3-2) and TRBJ1-5; unclear D gene. The V end was cut by 2 bases, the J end by 2 bases, with 4 bases between. The CDR3 loop spans 13 amino acids. CDR1 and CDR2 from the germline V gene are LGHDT and YNNKEL (reference sequence). CDR3 protein: CASSQRGNQPQHF. In nucleotides, the CDR3 is TGTGCCAGCAGCCAACGGGGCAATCAGCCCCAGCATTTT.

This chain joins TRBV2 and TRBJ1-2; D is perhaps TRBD1 (6 bases). Deletions cut 7 bases from V and 11 bases from J, with 11 bases between. Germline V lookup: CDR1 SNHLY, CDR2 FYNNEI. The CDR3 has 10 amino acids. Written as DNA, the CDR3 is TGTGCCAGCAAGGGGGAGTCGTACACCTTC. Translating it yields CASKGESYTF.

J is TRBJ1-6 and V is TRBV6-2 or TRBV6-3; D may be TRBD1 (6 bases). Germline V gene sequence: CDR1 MNHEY, CDR2 SVGEGT. Deletions cut 2 bases from V and 9 bases from J, with 14 bases between. The CDR3 covers 15 residues. DNA of the CDR3: TGTGCCAGCAGTTACAATTCAGGGGCCGGTTCACCCCTCCACTTT. The encoded protein is CASSYNSGAGSPLHF.

This clone was recorded only once. V is TRBV30 and J is TRBJ2-3, with D possibly TRBD1 on 5 matching bases. The V end lost 0 bases, the J end lost 5 bases, and 21 bases lay between the germline ends. The CDR3 is 17 amino acids. Germline loops: CDR1 GTSNPN, CDR2 SVGIG (reference sequence). The CDR3 reads CAWSVGSPGLGKDTQYF. The CDR3 coding sequence is TGTGCCTGGAGTGTAGGTAGTCCAGGGTTGGGGAAAGATACGCAGTATTTT. Based on the CDR3 plus reference TRBV30 and TRBJ2-3, the full variable domain is SQTIHQWPATLVQPVGSPLSLECTVEGTSNPNLYWYRQAAGRGLQLLFYSVGIGQISSEVPQNLSASRPQDRQFILSSKKLLLSDSGFYLCAWSVGSPGLGKDTQYFGPGTRLTVL.

The chain is built from TRBV12-5 and TRBJ2-3; TRBD1 is a possible D gene (5 bases). CDR3 length: 14 amino acids. Germline CDR1 is LGHNT and CDR2 is FRNRAP. V gave up 3 bases and J gave up 6 bases, with 13 bases separating them. Written as DNA, the CDR3 is TGTGCTAGTGGTTTAAGCAGGGTTGTTGATACGCAGTATTTT. Its protein product is CASGLSRVVDTQYF.

The V call is TRBV24-1, the J call TRBJ1-4; possibly TRBD1 for D (5 bases). CDR1 is KGHDR, CDR2 SFDVKD, per germline. CDR3 length: 13 residues. Trimming took 9 bases from V and 7 from J, leaving 14 bases between them. The CDR3 is CATPAQGSEKLFF. In nucleotides, the CDR3 is TGTGCCACCCCCGCTCAGGGATCTGAAAAACTGTTTTTT.

The chain links TRBV11-2 to TRBJ2-7; 11 bases fit TRBD2. The CDR3 runs 18 residues. Trimming removed 4 bases from V and 3 bases from J; junction bases left unmatched: 14. CDR1 is SGHAT and CDR2 is FQNNGV in the germline V gene. The CDR3 DNA follows: TGTGCCAGCAGCTCGCTACTACTAGCGGGAGAAGACCGCTACGAGCAGTACTTC. Encoded protein: CASSSLLLAGEDRYEQYF.

The V gene is TRBV29-1, the J gene TRBJ2-2, with D possibly being TRBD2 (5 bases). The length of the CDR3 is 14 residues. Germline loops: CDR1 SQVTM, CDR2 ANQGSEA. V lost 5 bases, J lost 1 base, and 11 bases lay in between. The chain's CDR3 is CSVLRTGNTGELFF. The DNA of the CDR3 is TGCAGCGTTCTCCGGACTGGGAACACCGGGGAGCTGTTTTTT.

The chain couples TRBV20-1 to TRBJ2-7; TRBD2 agrees at 10 bases. This CDR3 has 15 residues. Germline values: CDR1 DFQATT, CDR2 SNEGSKA (reference sequence). Losses at the gene ends were 3 bases for V and 7 bases for J; bases not matched to a gene: 12. The CDR3 DNA reads TGCAGTGCTAGTCCCCTACTAGCGGGGAGACGGGAGCAGTACTTC. Protein: CSASPLLAGRREQYF.

V and J are TRBV18 and TRBJ2-3, with 8 bases matching TRBD2. Germline CDR1 reads KGHSH; CDR2 reads LQKENI. V was clipped by 3 bases and J by 3 bases; unmatched bases: 5. The CDR3 consists of 15 residues. CDR3 in DNA: TGTGCCAGCTCACCTTGGACTAGCTTAACAGATACGCAGTATTTT. Its translation is CASSPWTSLTDTQYF.

V gene TRBV28 combines with J gene TRBJ2-5, with D perhaps matching TRBD1 (6 bases). Germline assignment: CDR1 MDHEN and CDR2 SYDVKM. CDR3 length: 13 amino acids. The germline V and J ends were trimmed by 5 bases and 7 bases, with 14 bases remaining between them. As DNA, the CDR3 is TGTGCCAGCAGTCAGGGGCCCGAGGTGACCCAGTACTTC. It encodes CASSQGPEVTQYF.

This sequence joins TRBV14 and TRBJ2-1, with 12 bases identical to TRBD2. The V gene end was trimmed by 0 bases and the J gene end by 4 bases; junction bases not matched to a gene: 4. Germline CDR1 SGHDN, CDR2 FVKESK. The CDR3 extends over 17 amino acids. The chain's CDR3 is CASSQDRLAGGYNEQFF. CDR3 nucleotides: TGTGCCAGCAGCCAAGATCGGCTAGCGGGAGGGTACAATGAGCAGTTCTTC.

V and J are TRBV4-1 and TRBJ2-1; 10 bases map to TRBD2. There are 16 residues in the CDR3. Germline trimming cut 0 bases from V and 7 bases from J; bases unmatched to any gene: 6. Germline V gives CDR1 MGHRA, CDR2 YSYEKL. CDR3 sequence: CASSQDIGLAANEQFF. DNA for the CDR3: TGCGCCAGCAGCCAAGATATTGGACTAGCGGCTAATGAGCAGTTCTTC.

The rearrangement uses TRBV5-1 and TRBJ1-1; possible D gene TRBD1, 6 bases. With 0 bases removed from V and 1 base from J, the gap between germline ends came to 7 bases. CDR3 length: 14 residues. In germline, CDR1 is SGHRS, CDR2 YFSETQ. The CDR3 is CASSLAGANTEAFF. CDR3 nucleotide sequence: TGCGCCAGCAGCTTGGCAGGGGCGAACACTGAAGCTTTCTTT.

In nucleotides, the CDR3 is TGTGCCAGCTCCGCGGGACAGCCGGACACCGGGGAGCTGTTTTTT. Amino acid sequence: CASSAGQPDTGELFF. The chain couples TRBV18 to TRBJ2-2; D is perhaps TRBD1 (7 bases). Germline loops: CDR1 KGHSH, CDR2 LQKENI. The CDR3 runs 15 residues. V shed 6 bases and J shed 3 bases, with 14 bases lying between them.

The genes are TRBV27 and TRBJ1-4; 8 bases fit TRBD1. The ends lost 7 bases at V and 7 bases at J; junction bases unmatched: 8. The germline gives CDR1 MNHEY, CDR2 SMNVEV (reference sequence). This CDR3 spans 14 amino acids. CDR3 nucleotides: TGTGCCAGCAACGAGACAGGGGAGGGTGAAAAACTGTTTTTT. Translation gives CASNETGEGEKLFF.

The V call is TRBV7-8, the J call TRBJ2-2, with 8 bases that match TRBD1. After removal of 3 bases from V and 2 bases from J, the junction contained 14 bases not matched to a gene. The germline V gene has CDR1 SGHVS and CDR2 FQNEAQ. The CDR3 is 19 amino acids. CDR3 loop: CASSFRDRFSFPNTGELFF. The CDR3 region has the DNA TGTGCCAGCAGCTTCCGGGACAGGTTCTCTTTTCCCAACACCGGGGAGCTGTTTTTT. Full variable domain (rest looked up from reference TRBV7-8 and TRBJ2-2): GAGVSQSPRYKVAKRGQDVALRCDPISGHVSLFWYQQALGQGPEFLTYFQNEAQLDKSGLPSDRFFAERPEGSVSTLKIQRTQQEDSAVYLCASSFRDRFSFPNTGELFFGEGSRLTVL.

This clone was detected only once. CDR3 protein: CASRRGQLNTGELFF. The CDR3 nucleotides are TGTGCCAGCAGGAGGGGACAGCTGAACACCGGGGAGCTGTTTTTT. The genes are TRBV6-5 and TRBJ2-2, with 7 positions matching TRBD1. The CDR3 is 15 amino acids. Unmatched junction bases numbered 5, after V lost 6 bases and J lost 1 base. Germline values: CDR1 MNHEY, CDR2 SVGAGI.

This clone appeared a few times. The chain couples TRBV25-1 to TRBJ2-2; D perhaps matches TRBD1 (6 bases). Per the germline V gene, CDR1 is MGHDK and CDR2 is SYGVNS. With 3 bases removed from V and 6 bases from J, the gap between germline ends came to 14 bases. This CDR3 has 15 residues. CDR3 protein: CASSDRTVKPGELFF. CDR3 coding DNA: TGTGCCAGCAGTGACCGGACAGTTAAACCCGGGGAGCTGTTTTTT.

A note on this clone: Other nucleotide sequences from this sample produce the same CDR3. This chain uses TRBV11-3 with TRBJ2-6, with D unclear. The V gene lost 5 bases and the J gene lost 2 bases, with 4 bases spanning the gap. Germline CDR1 and CDR2: SGHNT and YENEEA. The CDR3 is 13 residues long. CDR3 nucleotide sequence: TGTGCCAGCAGCCCTACTGGGGCCAACGTCCTGACTTTC. Amino acids: CASSPTGANVLTF.

The V and J genes are TRBV4-1 and TRBJ2-3, with 7 nucleotides matching TRBD1. In germline, CDR1 is MGHRA, CDR2 YSYEKL. The V and J ends lost 4 bases and 2 bases, in that order; junction bases with no gene match: 6. CDR3 length equals 15 residues. CDR3 nucleotide sequence: TGCGCCAGCAGCCTTTATGACAGGGACACAGATACGCAGTATTTT. This gives the protein CASSLYDRDTDTQYF.

The V gene is TRBV5-6, the J gene TRBJ2-7, with 7 positions matching TRBD1. The CDR3 consists of 14 residues. Trimming took 4 bases from V and 5 from J; bases not matched to a gene: 9. Germline CDR1 SGHDT, CDR2 YYEEEE. CDR3 DNA sequence: TGTGCCAGCAGCCGTCCTACAGGGGTCCACGAGCAGTACTTC. It encodes CASSRPTGVHEQYF. Full variable domain (rest looked up from reference TRBV5-6 and TRBJ2-7): DAGVTQSPTHLIKTRGQQVTLRCSPKSGHDTVSWYQQALGQGPQFIFQYYEEEERQRGNFPDRFSGHQFPNYSSELNVNALLLGDSALYLCASSRPTGVHEQYFGPGTRLTVT.

This rearrangement joins TRBV11-2 to TRBJ1-6; 10 nucleotides align to TRBD1. The CDR3 runs to 15 residues. Germline V gene lookup returns CDR1 SGHAT and CDR2 FQNNGV. The ends lost 4 bases at V and 9 bases at J; junction bases unmatched: 6. The CDR3 coding sequence is TGTGCCAGCAGCTCCGGGGACAGGGGCCTTTCACCCCTCCACTTT. It translates to CASSSGDRGLSPLHF.

The chain links TRBV9 to TRBJ1-3, with a tentative D call TRBD1 (6 bases). This CDR3 region has 15 residues. Trimming left V 0 bases short and J 4 bases short, with 11 bases between. The V gene's germline CDR1 is SGDLS and CDR2 YYNGEE. Written as DNA, the CDR3 is TGTGCCAGCAGCGTAGGCAGGGGTGGCGGAAACACCATATATTTT. Translating it yields CASSVGRGGGNTIYF.

The chain employs TRBV19 and TRBJ1-2; perhaps TRBD1 as D (5 bases). V was pared by 2 bases and J by 3 bases, with 16 bases between. The CDR3 is 16 amino acids. Germline V gene lookup returns CDR1 LNHDA and CDR2 SQIVND (reference sequence). The CDR3 nucleotides read TGTGCCAGTAGTATATTGGACACCACTACCCACTATGGCTACACCTTC. Protein sequence: CASSILDTTTHYGYTF.

The V and J genes are TRBV7-9 and TRBJ1-1; D perhaps matches TRBD1 (5 bases). Trimming left V 5 bases short and J 2 bases short, with 15 bases between. Germline V gives CDR1 SEHNR, CDR2 FQNEAQ (reference sequence). This CDR3 is built from 15 residues. For the CDR3, the DNA is TGTGCCAGCAGCCCCATCCAGACAGCTAACACTGAAGCTTTCTTT. Protein: CASSPIQTANTEAFF.

The chain has TRBV30 and TRBJ1-3; 7 nucleotides match TRBD1. The V gene end was trimmed by 2 bases and the J gene end by 0 bases; junction bases not matched to a gene: 4. Germline CDR1 reads GTSNPN; CDR2 reads SVGIG (reference sequence). The CDR3 spans 15 residues. CDR3 loop: CAWSRDSYSGNTIYF. CDR3 nucleotide sequence: TGTGCCTGGAGTCGGGACAGCTACTCTGGAAACACCATATATTTT.